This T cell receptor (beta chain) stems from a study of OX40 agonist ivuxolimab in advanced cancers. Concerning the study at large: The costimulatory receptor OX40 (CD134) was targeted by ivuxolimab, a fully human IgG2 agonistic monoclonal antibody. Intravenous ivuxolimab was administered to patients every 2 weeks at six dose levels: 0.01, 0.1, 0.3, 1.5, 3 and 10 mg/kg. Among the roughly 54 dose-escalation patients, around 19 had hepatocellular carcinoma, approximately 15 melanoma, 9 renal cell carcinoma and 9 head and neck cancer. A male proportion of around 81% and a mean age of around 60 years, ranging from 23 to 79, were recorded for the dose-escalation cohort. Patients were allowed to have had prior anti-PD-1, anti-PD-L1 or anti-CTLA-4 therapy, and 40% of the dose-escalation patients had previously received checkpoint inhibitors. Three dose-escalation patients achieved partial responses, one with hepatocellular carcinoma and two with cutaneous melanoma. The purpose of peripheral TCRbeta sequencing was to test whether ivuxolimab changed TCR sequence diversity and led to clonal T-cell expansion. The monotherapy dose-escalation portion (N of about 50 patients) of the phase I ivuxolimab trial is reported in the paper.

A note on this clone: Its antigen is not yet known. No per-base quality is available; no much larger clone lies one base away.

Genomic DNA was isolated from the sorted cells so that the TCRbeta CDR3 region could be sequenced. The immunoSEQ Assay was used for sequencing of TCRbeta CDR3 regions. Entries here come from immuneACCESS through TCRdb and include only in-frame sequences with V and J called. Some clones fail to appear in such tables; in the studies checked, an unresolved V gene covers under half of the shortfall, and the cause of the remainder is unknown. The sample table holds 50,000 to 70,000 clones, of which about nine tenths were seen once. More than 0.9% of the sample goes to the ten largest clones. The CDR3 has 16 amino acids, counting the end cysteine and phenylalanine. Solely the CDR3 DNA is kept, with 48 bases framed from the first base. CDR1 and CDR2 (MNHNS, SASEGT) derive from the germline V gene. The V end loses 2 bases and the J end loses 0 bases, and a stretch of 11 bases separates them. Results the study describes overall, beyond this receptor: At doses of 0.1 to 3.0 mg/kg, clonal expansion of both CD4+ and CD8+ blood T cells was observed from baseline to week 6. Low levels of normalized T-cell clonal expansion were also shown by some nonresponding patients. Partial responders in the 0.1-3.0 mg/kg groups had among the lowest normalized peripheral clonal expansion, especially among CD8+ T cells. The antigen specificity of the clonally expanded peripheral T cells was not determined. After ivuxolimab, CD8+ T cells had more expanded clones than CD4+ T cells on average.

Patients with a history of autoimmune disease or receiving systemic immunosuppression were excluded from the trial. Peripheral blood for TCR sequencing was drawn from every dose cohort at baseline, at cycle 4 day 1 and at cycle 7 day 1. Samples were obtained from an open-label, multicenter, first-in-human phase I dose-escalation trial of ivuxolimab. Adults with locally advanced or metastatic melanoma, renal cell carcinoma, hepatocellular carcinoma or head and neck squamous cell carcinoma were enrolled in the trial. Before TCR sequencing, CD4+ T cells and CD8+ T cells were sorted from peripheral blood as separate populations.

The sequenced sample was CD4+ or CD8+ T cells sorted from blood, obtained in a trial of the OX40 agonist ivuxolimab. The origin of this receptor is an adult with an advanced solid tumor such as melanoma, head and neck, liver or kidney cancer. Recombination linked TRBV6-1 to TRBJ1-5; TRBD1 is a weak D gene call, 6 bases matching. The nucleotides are TGTGCCAGCAGTGAATTTAGGGGGATTAGCAATCAGCCCCAGCATTTT. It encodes CASSEFRGISNQPQHF.